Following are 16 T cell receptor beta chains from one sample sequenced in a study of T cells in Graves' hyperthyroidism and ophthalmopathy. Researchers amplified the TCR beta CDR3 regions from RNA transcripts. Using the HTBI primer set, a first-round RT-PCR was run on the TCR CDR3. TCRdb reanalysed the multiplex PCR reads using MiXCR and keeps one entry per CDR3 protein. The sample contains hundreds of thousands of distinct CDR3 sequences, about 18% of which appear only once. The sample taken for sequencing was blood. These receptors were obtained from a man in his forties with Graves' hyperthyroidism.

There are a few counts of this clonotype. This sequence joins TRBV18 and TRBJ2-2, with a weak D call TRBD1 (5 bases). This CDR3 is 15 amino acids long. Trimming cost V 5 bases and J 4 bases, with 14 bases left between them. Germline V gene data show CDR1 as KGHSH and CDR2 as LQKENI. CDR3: CASSDQGRVTGELFF. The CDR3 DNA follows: TGTGCCAGCTCAGACCAGGGCAGGGTCACCGGGGAGCTGTTTTTT.

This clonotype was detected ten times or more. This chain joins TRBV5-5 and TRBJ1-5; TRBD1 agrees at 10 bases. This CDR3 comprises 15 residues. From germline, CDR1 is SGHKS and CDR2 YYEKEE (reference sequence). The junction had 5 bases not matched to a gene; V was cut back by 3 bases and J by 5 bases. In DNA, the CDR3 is TGTGCCAGCAGCTGGACCGGGACAGGGGATCAGCCCCAGCATTTT. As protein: CASSWTGTGDQPQHF.

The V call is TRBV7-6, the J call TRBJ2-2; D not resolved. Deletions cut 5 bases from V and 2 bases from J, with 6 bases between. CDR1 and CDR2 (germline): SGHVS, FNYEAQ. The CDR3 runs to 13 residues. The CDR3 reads CASSPRNTGELFF. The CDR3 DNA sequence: TGTGCCAGCAGCCCCAGAAACACCGGGGAGCTGTTTTTT.

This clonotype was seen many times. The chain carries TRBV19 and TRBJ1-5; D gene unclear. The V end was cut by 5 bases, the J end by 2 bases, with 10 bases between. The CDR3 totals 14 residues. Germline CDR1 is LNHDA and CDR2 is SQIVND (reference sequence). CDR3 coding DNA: TGTGCCAGTAGTTTCAGGTTAGGCAATCAGCCCCAGCATTTT. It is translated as CASSFRLGNQPQHF.

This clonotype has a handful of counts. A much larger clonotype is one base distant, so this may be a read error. As DNA, the CDR3 is TGTGCCAGCAGCCTTTCTAGCGGGGACTCCTACGAGCAGTACTTC. Its translation is CASSLSSGDSYEQYF. This chain uses TRBV3-1 with TRBJ2-7; 9 positions match TRBD2. This CDR3 comprises 15 residues. With 4 bases clipped from V and 0 bases from J, the junction kept 4 bases outside the gene matches. Per germline, CDR1 LGHDT and CDR2 YNNKEL (reference sequence).

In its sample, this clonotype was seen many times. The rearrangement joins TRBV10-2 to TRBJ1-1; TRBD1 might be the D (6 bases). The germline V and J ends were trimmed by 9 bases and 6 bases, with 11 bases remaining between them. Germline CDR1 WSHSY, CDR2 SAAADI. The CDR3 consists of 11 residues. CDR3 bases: TGCGCCAGTGGGGACAACCCTGAAGCTTTCTTT. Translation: CASGDNPEAFF.

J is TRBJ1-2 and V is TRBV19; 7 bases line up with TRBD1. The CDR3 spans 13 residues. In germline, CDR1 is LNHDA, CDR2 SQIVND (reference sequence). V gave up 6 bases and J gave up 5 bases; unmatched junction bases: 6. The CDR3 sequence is CASRGDRVYGYTF. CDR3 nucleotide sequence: TGTGCCAGTAGGGGCGACAGGGTATATGGCTACACCTTC.

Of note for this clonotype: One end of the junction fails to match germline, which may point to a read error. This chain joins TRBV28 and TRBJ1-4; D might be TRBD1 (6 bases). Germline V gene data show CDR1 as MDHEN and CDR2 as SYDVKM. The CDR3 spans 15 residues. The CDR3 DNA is TGTGCCAGCAGTTTATTTGGGGGCTATAATGAAAAATTGTTTTTT. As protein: CASSLFGGYNEKLFF. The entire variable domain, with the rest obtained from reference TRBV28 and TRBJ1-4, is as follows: DVKVTQSSRYLVKRTGEKVFLECVQDMDHENMFWYRQDPGLGLRLIYFSYDVKMKEKGDIPEGYSVSREKKERFSLILESASTNQTSMYLCASSLFGGYNEKLFFGSGTQLSVL.

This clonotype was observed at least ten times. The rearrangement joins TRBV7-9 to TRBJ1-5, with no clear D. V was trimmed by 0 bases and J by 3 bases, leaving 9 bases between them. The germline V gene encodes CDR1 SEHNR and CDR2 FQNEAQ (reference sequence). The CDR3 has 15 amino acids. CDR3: CASSLAWEPNQPQHF. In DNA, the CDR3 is TGTGCCAGCAGCTTAGCCTGGGAACCCAATCAGCCCCAGCATTTT.

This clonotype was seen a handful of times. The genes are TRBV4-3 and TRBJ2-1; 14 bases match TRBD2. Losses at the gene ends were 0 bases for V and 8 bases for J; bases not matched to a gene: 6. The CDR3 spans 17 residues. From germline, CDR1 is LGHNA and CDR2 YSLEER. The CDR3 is CASSQERGTSGGDEQFF. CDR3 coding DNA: TGCGCCAGCAGCCAAGAGCGGGGGACTAGCGGGGGCGATGAGCAGTTCTTC.

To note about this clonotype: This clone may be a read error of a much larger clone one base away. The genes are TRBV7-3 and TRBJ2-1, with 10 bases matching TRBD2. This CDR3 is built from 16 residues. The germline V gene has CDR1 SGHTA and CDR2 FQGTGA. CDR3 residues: CASIQAPAGGRNEQFF. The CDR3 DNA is TGCGCCAGCATCCAAGCCCCAGCGGGGGGGCGGAATGAGCAGTTCTTC. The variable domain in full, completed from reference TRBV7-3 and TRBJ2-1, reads GAGVSQTPSNKVTEKGKYVELRCDPISGHTALYWYRQSLGQGPEFLIYFQGTGAADDSGLPNDRFFAVRPEGSVSTLKIQRTERGDSAVYLCASIQAPAGGRNEQFFGPGTRLTVL.

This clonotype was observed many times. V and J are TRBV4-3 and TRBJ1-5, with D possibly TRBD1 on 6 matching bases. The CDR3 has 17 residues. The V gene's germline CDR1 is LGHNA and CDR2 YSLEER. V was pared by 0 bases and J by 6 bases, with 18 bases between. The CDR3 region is CASSQDHGRGYGQPQHF. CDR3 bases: TGCGCCAGCAGCCAAGATCACGGCAGGGGCTATGGTCAGCCCCAGCATTTT.

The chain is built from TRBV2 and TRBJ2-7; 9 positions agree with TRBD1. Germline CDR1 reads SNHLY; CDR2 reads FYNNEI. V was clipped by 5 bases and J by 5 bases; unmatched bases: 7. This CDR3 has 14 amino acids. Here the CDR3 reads CASSPGQGRNEQYF. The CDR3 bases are TGTGCCAGCAGTCCGGGACAGGGTAGAAACGAGCAGTACTTC.

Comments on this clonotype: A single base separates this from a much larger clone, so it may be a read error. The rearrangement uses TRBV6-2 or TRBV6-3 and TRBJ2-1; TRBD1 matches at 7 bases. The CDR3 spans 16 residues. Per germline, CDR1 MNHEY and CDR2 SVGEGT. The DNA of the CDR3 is TGTGCCAGCAGTTATGGTCGGACAGGCTCCTACAATGGGCAGTTCTTC. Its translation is CASSYGRTGSYNGQFF.

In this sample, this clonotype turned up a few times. Here the CDR3 DNA reads TGCAGTGCTAGACTTCTTCGAGGGGATTATGGCTACACCTTC. Translation gives CSARLLRGDYGYTF. The chain employs TRBV20-1 and TRBJ1-2; D perhaps matches TRBD1 (5 bases). The CDR3 consists of 14 residues. V lost 2 bases and J 5 bases, leaving 15 bases between the germline ends. CDR1 is DFQATT, CDR2 SNEGSKA, per germline (reference sequence).

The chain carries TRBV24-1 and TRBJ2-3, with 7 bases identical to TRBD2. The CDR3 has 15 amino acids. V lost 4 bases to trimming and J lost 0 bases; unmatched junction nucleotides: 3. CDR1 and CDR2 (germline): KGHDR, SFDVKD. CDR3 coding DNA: TGTGCCACCAGTGACATTAGCGGGAGCACAGATACGCAGTATTTT. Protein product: CATSDISGSTDTQYF.